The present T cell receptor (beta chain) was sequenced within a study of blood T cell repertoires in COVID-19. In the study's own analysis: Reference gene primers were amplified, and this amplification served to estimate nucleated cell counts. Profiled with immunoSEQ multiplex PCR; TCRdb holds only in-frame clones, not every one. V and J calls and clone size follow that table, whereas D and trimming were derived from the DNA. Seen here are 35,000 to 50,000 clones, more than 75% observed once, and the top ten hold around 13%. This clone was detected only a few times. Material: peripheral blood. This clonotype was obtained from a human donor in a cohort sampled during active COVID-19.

The CDR3 sequence is CASSRGQGGNEKLFF. CDR3 sequence (DNA): TGTGCCAGCAGCAGGGGACAAGGTGGGAATGAAAAACTGTTTTTT. This chain connects TRBV7-9 to TRBJ1-4; tentatively, D is TRBD1 (6 bases). The CDR3 contains 15 residues. Germline V gene lookup returns CDR1 SEHNR and CDR2 FQNEAQ (reference sequence). The V end was cut by 5 bases, the J end by 5 bases, with 15 bases between.